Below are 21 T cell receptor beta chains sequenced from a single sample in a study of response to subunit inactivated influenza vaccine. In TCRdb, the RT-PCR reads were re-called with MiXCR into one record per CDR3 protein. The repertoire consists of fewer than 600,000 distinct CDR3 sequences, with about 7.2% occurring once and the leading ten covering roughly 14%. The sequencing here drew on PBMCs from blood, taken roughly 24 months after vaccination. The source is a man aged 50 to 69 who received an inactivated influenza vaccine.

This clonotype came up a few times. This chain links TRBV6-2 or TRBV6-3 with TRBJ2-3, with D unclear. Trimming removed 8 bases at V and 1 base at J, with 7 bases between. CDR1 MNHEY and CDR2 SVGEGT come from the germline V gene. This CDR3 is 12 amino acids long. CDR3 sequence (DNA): TGTGCCAGCCAGTTAGGCACAGATACGCAGTATTTT. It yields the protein CASQLGTDTQYF.

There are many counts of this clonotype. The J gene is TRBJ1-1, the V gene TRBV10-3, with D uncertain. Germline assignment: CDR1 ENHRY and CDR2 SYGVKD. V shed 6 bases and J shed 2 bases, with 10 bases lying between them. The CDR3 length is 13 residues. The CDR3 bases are TGTGCCATCAGCAGGAGCGAAAACACTGAAGCTTTCTTT. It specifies CAISRSENTEAFF.

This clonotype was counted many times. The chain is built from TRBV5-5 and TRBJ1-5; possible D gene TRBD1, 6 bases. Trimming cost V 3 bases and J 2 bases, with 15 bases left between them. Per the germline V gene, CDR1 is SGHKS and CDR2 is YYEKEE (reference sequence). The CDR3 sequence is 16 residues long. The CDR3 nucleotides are TGTGCCAGCAGCTGGGGCAGGGGTGGAGGCAATCAGCCCCAGCATTTT. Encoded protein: CASSWGRGGGNQPQHF.

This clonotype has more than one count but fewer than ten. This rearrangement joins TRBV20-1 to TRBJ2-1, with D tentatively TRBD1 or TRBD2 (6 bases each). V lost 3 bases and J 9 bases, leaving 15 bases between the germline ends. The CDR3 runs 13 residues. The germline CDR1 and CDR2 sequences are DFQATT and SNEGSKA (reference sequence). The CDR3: CSASGGAGIEQFF. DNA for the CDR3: TGCAGTGCTAGCGGGGGCGCGGGGATTGAGCAGTTCTTC.

The CDR3, as DNA: TGCAGTGCTAGAGGCGGAGGGAGCGGGGGCTTGTACCAAGAGACCCAGTACTTC. Translation gives CSARGGGSGGLYQETQYF. The V and J genes are TRBV20-1 and TRBJ2-5; 8 nucleotides align to TRBD2. This CDR3 has 18 amino acids. The trim removed 1 base at V and 0 bases at J, leaving 13 bases unmatched. Germline V lookup: CDR1 DFQATT, CDR2 SNEGSKA (reference sequence).

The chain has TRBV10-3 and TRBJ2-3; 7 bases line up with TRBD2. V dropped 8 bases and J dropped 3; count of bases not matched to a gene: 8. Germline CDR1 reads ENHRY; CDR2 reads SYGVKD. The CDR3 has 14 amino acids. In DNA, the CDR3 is TGTGCCATCGGGGGGAGGGGCAGGACAGATACGCAGTATTTT. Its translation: CAIGGRGRTDTQYF.

CDR3 sequence (DNA): TGTGCCAGCAGCCAAGATACCCCCCAGGGGCTGGGCTATGGCTACACCTTC. Its translation: CASSQDTPQGLGYGYTF. The chain employs TRBV3-1 and TRBJ1-2, with a weak D call TRBD1 (6 bases). Trimming removed 0 bases at V and 4 bases at J, with 18 bases between. This CDR3 contains 17 residues. Germline lookup yields CDR1 LGHDT and CDR2 YNNKEL (reference sequence).

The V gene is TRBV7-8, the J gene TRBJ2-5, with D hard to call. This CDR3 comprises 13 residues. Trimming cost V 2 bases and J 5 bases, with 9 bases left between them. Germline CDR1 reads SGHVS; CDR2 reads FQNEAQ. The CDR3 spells CASSLPPFETQYF. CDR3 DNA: TGTGCCAGCAGCTTACCCCCCTTTGAGACCCAGTACTTC.

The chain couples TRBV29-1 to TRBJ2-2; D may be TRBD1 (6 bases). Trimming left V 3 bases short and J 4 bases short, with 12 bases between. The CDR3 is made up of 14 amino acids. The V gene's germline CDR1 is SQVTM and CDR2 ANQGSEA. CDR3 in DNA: TGCAGCGTTGAGGTCGGACAGAGCACCGGGGAGCTGTTTTTT. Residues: CSVEVGQSTGELFF.

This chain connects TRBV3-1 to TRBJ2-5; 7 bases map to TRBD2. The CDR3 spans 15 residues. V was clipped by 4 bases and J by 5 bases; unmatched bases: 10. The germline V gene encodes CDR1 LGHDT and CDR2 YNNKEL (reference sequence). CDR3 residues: CASSPLGREEETQYF. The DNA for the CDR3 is TGTGCCAGCAGCCCACTGGGACGGGAGGAGGAGACCCAGTACTTC.

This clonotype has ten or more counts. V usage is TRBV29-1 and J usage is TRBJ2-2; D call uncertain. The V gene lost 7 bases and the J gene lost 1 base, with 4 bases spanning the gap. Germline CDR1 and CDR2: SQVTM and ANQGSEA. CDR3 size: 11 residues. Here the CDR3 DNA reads TGCAGCGCCGGGAACACCGGGGAGCTGTTTTTT. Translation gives CSAGNTGELFF.

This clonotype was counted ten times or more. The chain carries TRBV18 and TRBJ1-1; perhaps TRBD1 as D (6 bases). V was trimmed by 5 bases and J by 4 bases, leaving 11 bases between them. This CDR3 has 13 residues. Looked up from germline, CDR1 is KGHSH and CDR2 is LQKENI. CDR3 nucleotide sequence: TGTGCCAGCTCAACAAAACAGGGCACTGAAGCTTTCTTT. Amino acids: CASSTKQGTEAFF.

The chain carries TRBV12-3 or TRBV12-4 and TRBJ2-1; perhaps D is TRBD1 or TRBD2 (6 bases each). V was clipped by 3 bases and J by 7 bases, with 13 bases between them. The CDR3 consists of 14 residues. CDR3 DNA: TGTGCCAGCAGTTTGGAGGGGGGCGGGAATGAGCAGTTCTTC. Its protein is CASSLEGGGNEQFF.

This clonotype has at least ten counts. CDR3 in amino acids: CASSLGQGGPYEQYF. The DNA of the CDR3 is TGTGCCAGCAGCTTAGGACAGGGGGGACCCTACGAGCAGTACTTC. The chain combines TRBV7-2 with TRBJ2-7, with 9 bases identical to TRBD1. The CDR3 has 15 residues. CDR1 and CDR2 from the germline V gene are SGHTA and FQGNSA. V trimming: 1 base; J trimming: 2 bases; junction bases outside the gene matches: 3.

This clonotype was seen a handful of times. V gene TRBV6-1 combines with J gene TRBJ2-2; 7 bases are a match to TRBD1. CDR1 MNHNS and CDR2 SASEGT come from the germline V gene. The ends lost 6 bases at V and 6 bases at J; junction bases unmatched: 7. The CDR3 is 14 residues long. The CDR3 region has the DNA TGTGCCAGCAGGAGGACTCAGGGGGCCGGGGAGCTGTTTTTT. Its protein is CASRRTQGAGELFF.

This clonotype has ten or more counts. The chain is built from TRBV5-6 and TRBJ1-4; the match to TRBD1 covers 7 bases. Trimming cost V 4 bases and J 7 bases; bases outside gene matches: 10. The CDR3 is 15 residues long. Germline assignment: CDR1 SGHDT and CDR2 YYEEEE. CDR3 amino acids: CASSRTRDSGEKLFF. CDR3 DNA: TGTGCCAGCAGCCGGACCCGGGACAGCGGTGAAAAACTGTTTTTT.

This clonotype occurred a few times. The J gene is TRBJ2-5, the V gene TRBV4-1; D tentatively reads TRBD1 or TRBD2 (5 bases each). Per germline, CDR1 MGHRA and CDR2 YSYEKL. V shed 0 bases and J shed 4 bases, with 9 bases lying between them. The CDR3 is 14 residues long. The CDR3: CASSQDSGRETQYF. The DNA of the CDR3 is TGCGCCAGCAGCCAAGATTCAGGGAGAGAGACCCAGTACTTC.

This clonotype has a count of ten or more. The CDR3 DNA reads as TGTGCCAGCAGGGGGACTACCAATGAGCAGTTCTTC. The encoded protein is CASRGTTNEQFF. J is TRBJ2-1 and V is TRBV12-3 or TRBV12-4; 7 bases fit TRBD2. The CDR3 runs to 12 residues. The V and J ends lost 6 bases and 6 bases, in that order; junction bases with no gene match: 2.

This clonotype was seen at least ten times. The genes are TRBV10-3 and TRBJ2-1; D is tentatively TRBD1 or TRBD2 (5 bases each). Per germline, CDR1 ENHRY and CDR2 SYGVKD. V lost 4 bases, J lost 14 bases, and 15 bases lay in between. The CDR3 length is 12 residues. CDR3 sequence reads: CAISAGRTREFF. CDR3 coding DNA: TGTGCCATCAGTGCGGGGCGAACCAGGGAGTTCTTC.

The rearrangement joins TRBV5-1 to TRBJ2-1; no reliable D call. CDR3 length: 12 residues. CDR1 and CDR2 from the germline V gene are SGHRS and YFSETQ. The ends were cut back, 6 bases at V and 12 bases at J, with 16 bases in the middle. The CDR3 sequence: CASIGDGRAQFF. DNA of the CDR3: TGCGCCAGCATTGGGGATGGGCGCGCGCAGTTCTTC.

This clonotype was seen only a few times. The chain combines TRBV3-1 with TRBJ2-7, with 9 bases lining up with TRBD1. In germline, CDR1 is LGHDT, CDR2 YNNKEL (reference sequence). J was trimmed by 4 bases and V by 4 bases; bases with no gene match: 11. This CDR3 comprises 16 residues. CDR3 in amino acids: CASSLTPGTGKYEQYF. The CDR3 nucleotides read TGTGCCAGCAGCCTAACGCCCGGGACAGGGAAATACGAGCAGTACTTC.